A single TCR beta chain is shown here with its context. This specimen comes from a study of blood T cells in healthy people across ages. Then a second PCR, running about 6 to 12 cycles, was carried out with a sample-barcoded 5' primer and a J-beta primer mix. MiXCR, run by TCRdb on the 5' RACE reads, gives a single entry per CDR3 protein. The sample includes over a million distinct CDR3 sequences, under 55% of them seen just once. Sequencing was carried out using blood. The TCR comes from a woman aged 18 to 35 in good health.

The CDR3 nucleotides are TGTGCCAGCAGCGCCAGGGGCAAGAGCTCCTACGAGCAGTTCTTC. It codes for CASSARGKSSYEQFF. The chain has TRBV7-8 and TRBJ2-1; D might be TRBD1 (6 bases). CDR3 length: 15 amino acids. V lost 5 bases to trimming and J lost 10 bases, with 21 bases between them. The V gene's germline CDR1 is SGHVS and CDR2 FQNEAQ.